The clone carrying this TCR beta chain was seen more than once but under ten times. The antigen is unknown. The V gene's germline CDR1 is SNHLY and CDR2 FYNNEI. J was trimmed by 9 bases and V by 6 bases; bases with no gene match: 5. CDR3 length equals 14 residues. A second PCR, run for about 6 to 12 cycles, used a sample-barcoded 5' primer plus a J-beta primer mix. TCRdb re-called the 5' RACE reads through MiXCR, storing one row per CDR3 protein. The data hold hundreds of thousands of distinct CDR3 sequences, with 58% observed a single time. The sample originates from a study of blood T cells in healthy people across ages. The study, taken as a whole, reports: Getting older went along with TCR beta diversity per million T cells dropping roughly linearly.

This clonotype was sampled from a man aged 55 to 70 in good health. The chain uses TRBV2 and TRBJ2-1; 13 bases are shared with TRBD2. Sample: blood. CDR3 protein: CASSPGLAGIEQFF. The CDR3 DNA sequence: TGTGCCAGCAGCCCGGGACTAGCGGGGATTGAGCAGTTCTTC.